The source of this TCR beta chain is a study of monozygotic twins with cystic fibrosis. Study details: With about 15 PCR cycles, barcoded libraries came from around 2.9 micrograms of fragmented DNA. Points from the study as a whole: In 13 of 16 pairs, V gene usage was closest to the co-twin's.

Germline CDR1 is SGHVS and CDR2 is FQNEAQ. The CDR3 runs 14 residues. V lost 11 bases to trimming and J lost 4 bases, with 18 bases between them. TCRdb's table, derived via immunoSEQ multiplex PCR, lists solely in-frame clones and lacks some. The sample carries more than 15,000 clones, about 90% recorded once. Details on this clone: The antigen is undetermined.

J is TRBJ1-3 and V is TRBV7-8; D remains ambiguous. Sequencing was done on a sample of blood. The source is a girl aged 2 to 10 with cystic fibrosis. CDR3 DNA sequence: TGTGCCTCAGACGAAGGGATAGGGGGAAACACCATATATTTT. This codes for CASDEGIGGNTIYF.